The entry below gives a single T cell receptor beta chain sequence along with its context. Antigen unknown. These data come from a study of CD4 T cells in relation to SARS-CoV-2 and coronaviruses. Study-wide findings and caveats: Approximately 65% of donors had memory CD4+ clonotypes crossrecognizing SARS-CoV-2 and common cold coronavirus spike.

The table came from immunoSEQ multiplex PCR; TCRdb's copy has only in-frame clones and leaves some out. The repertoire has about 59,000 clones, 86% of them found once; the top ten carry about 1.4%. V shed 4 bases, J shed 3 bases, and the junction held 11 bases outside the gene matches. Germline V gene data show CDR1 as SGDLS and CDR2 as YYNGEE. The CDR3 length is 17 residues. The unexposed donors gave CD4+ T cells in about 2011-2019, prior to COVID-19. Naive and memory CD4+ T cells came from enriched cryopreserved PBMCs. The origin of this receptor is a human donor in good health. The chain carries TRBV9 and TRBJ1-4; 8 bases are a match to TRBD1. Sequencing used memory CD4+ T cells from PBMCs. CDR3 protein: CASSPGQGRGANEKLFF. As DNA, the CDR3 is TGTGCCAGCAGCCCTGGACAGGGACGGGGAGCTAATGAAAAACTGTTTTTT.